This TCR beta chain was observed in a study of T cells in Graves' hyperthyroidism and ophthalmopathy. Study observations and caveats: Most clonotypes that expanded in the thyroid above 0.001 also showed up in blood.

With a duration under 2 months, the hyperthyroidism was newly diagnosed in patients aged 18 to 65. Diagnosis relied on clinical symptoms, serum thyroxine and TRAb, thyroid ultrasound and orbital computed tomography. The authors obtained PBMCs from about 9 ml of fresh peripheral blood. This clonotype showed up many times. Its antigen remains unidentified. Trimming stripped 4 bases from V and 6 bases from J, with 11 bases between. In germline, CDR1 is SNHLY, CDR2 FYNNEI. The CDR3 contains 13 residues. TCR beta CDR3 sequences were amplified from RNA transcripts. The HTBI set primed first-round TCR CDR3 RT-PCR. MiXCR, run by TCRdb on the multiplex PCR reads, gives a single entry per CDR3 protein. This sample has around 280,000 distinct CDR3 sequences; approximately 14% occur once, and the top ten carry 7.9%.

V usage is TRBV2 and J usage is TRBJ2-3; D not certain. This clonotype originated in a woman in her thirties or forties with Graves' hyperthyroidism. The source material was blood. The CDR3 sequence: CASSGSRLDTQYF. For the CDR3, the DNA is TGTGCCAGCAGTGGGTCTCGTCTGGATACGCAGTATTTT.